Below are 18 T cell receptor beta chains sequenced from a single sample in a study of cytomegalovirus exposure and HLA in healthy donors. Here immunoSEQ multiplex PCR was the method, and the copy in TCRdb shows in-frame clones only, minus some. The sample lists tens of thousands of clones; approximately 90% were seen once. The sample consisted of PBMCs. The source is a woman aged 18-29 years in good health and CMV-seropositive.

This chain joins TRBV4-2 and TRBJ2-7; 9 positions agree with TRBD1. This CDR3 is 16 amino acids long. V dropped 3 bases and J dropped 2; count of bases not matched to a gene: 8. Germline loops: CDR1 LGHNA, CDR2 YNFKEQ. CDR3: CASSQPPGQGPYEQYF. CDR3 DNA: TGTGCCAGCAGCCAGCCCCCGGGACAGGGACCCTACGAGCAGTACTTC.

The J gene is TRBJ2-2, the V gene TRBV5-4; D might be TRBD2 (5 bases). The CDR3 totals 12 residues. CDR1 is SGHNT and CDR2 is YYREEE in the germline V gene (reference sequence). The V end lost 3 bases, the J end lost 7 bases, and 7 bases lay between the germline ends. DNA of the CDR3: TGTGCCAGCAGCTCGGGAAACGGGGAGCTGTTTTTT. Translated, it gives CASSSGNGELFF.

This chain's CDR3 is CASSVLAGPDTQYF. The CDR3 coding sequence is TGTGCCAGCAGTGTACTAGCGGGGCCAGATACGCAGTATTTT. The rearrangement links TRBV6-1 to TRBJ2-3, with TRBD2 matching 10 bases. CDR1 and CDR2 (germline): MNHNS, SASEGT. The V segment lost 4 bases and the J segment 4 bases; nucleotides outside the gene matches: 2. CDR3 length equals 14 residues.

The chain combines TRBV30 with TRBJ2-1, with 13 bases identical to TRBD2. The ends lost 3 bases at V and 3 bases at J; junction bases unmatched: 11. Germline assignment: CDR1 GTSNPN and CDR2 SVGIG (reference sequence). This CDR3 is built from 18 residues. CDR3 nucleotides: TGTGCCTGGAGGATTGTACTAGCGGGGGGGCCAGACTACAATGAGCAGTTCTTC. Amino acids: CAWRIVLAGGPDYNEQFF.

V and J are TRBV6-5 and TRBJ2-7; 10 nucleotides line up with TRBD1. The CDR3 has 15 amino acids. Per the germline V gene, CDR1 is MNHEY and CDR2 is SVGAGI. Trimming at V came to 0 bases and at J to 4 bases, leaving 3 bases not matched to a gene. The CDR3 bases are TGTGCCAGCAGTTACTCCGGACAGGGGGAATACGAGCAGTACTTC. Translating it yields CASSYSGQGEYEQYF.

V is TRBV2 and J is TRBJ2-3; the D is unclear. V shed 4 bases and J shed 0 bases, with 14 bases lying between them. This CDR3 has 16 amino acids. Germline V gene sequence: CDR1 SNHLY, CDR2 FYNNEI. The CDR3 nucleotides are TGTGCCAGCAGTGGCTACACACCGACTAGCACAGATACGCAGTATTTT. It codes for CASSGYTPTSTDTQYF.

V and J are TRBV7-2 and TRBJ2-3, with 10 positions matching TRBD2. V was clipped by 2 bases and J by 0 bases; unmatched bases: 5. This CDR3 is built from 17 residues. CDR1 is SGHTA and CDR2 is FQGNSA in the germline V gene. The CDR3 DNA sequence: TGTGCCAGCAGCTTACAGCGGGGGGGCCTGAGCACAGATACGCAGTATTTT. Protein sequence: CASSLQRGGLSTDTQYF. Complete variable domain (other parts from reference TRBV7-2 and TRBJ2-3): GAGVSQSPSNKVTEKGKDVELRCDPISGHTALYWYRQSLGQGLEFLIYFQGNSAPDKSGLPSDRFSAERTGGSVSTLTIQRTQQEDSAVYLCASSLQRGGLSTDTQYFGPGTRLTVL.

This clone rates as medium-sized. V is TRBV4-2 and J is TRBJ2-1, with D perhaps matching TRBD2 (6 bases). In germline, CDR1 is LGHNA, CDR2 YNFKEQ. The length of the CDR3 is 17 residues. V lost 0 bases to trimming and J lost 0 bases, with 12 bases between them. The CDR3 DNA is TGTGCCAGCAGCCAAGAGGAGGCGGGGAGCTCCTACAATGAGCAGTTCTTC. It specifies CASSQEEAGSSYNEQFF.

This clone was detected only once. The rearrangement joins TRBV4-2 to TRBJ2-2, with a weak D call TRBD2 (5 bases). Germline lookup yields CDR1 LGHNA and CDR2 YNFKEQ. Trimming left V 0 bases short and J 7 bases short, with 9 bases between. The CDR3 loop spans 14 amino acids. The CDR3 DNA is TGTGCCAGCAGCCAAGATCTGAGGGACGGGGAGCTGTTTTTT. Translation gives CASSQDLRDGELFF.

The chain uses TRBV5-1 and TRBJ2-1; the match to TRBD1 covers 7 bases. CDR1 and CDR2 (germline): SGHRS, YFSETQ. The CDR3 is 16 amino acids. J lost 5 bases, V lost 4 bases, and 12 bases had no gene match. CDR3 nucleotide sequence: TGCGCCAGCAGCCCCGGGACAGCCCACATTAACAATGAGCAGTTCTTC. Its protein product is CASSPGTAHINNEQFF.

In this sample, this clone turned up once. V is TRBV4-2 and J is TRBJ1-6, with 7 bases matching TRBD1. There are 15 residues in the CDR3. V trimming: 7 bases; J trimming: 3 bases; junction bases outside the gene matches: 6. Per the germline V gene, CDR1 is LGHNA and CDR2 is YNFKEQ. The CDR3 is CASNSGTVYNSPLHF. Here the CDR3 DNA reads TGTGCCAGCAACTCCGGGACAGTCTATAATTCACCCCTCCACTTT.

The chain links TRBV6-5 to TRBJ2-7; D ambiguous. CDR3 size: 15 residues. V gave up 5 bases and J gave up 0 bases, with 14 bases separating them. CDR1 is MNHEY, CDR2 SVGAGI, per germline. CDR3 DNA sequence: TGTGCCAGCAGTCCAGGCGAATCCATCTCCTACGAGCAGTACTTC. This gives the protein CASSPGESISYEQYF.

The table lists this clone with many counts. The genes are TRBV2 and TRBJ1-5; D gene uncertain. Germline V gene lookup returns CDR1 SNHLY and CDR2 FYNNEI. There are 14 residues in the CDR3. The germline V and J ends were trimmed by 3 bases and 7 bases, with 13 bases remaining between them. CDR3 amino acids: CASSDVLGGQPQHF. CDR3 sequence (DNA): TGTGCCAGCAGTGATGTACTAGGAGGACAGCCCCAGCATTTT.

The CDR3 loop is CASSLGGAQEKLFF. The CDR3 nucleotides read TGTGCCAGCAGCTTAGGGGGGGCTCAAGAAAAACTGTTTTTT. The V and J genes are TRBV13 and TRBJ1-4, with D possibly TRBD1 on 6 matching bases. V was cut by 0 bases and J by 8 bases, with 10 bases left in between. The germline V gene has CDR1 PRHDT and CDR2 FYEKMQ (reference sequence). This CDR3 comprises 14 residues.

The CDR3 spells CASSSGLATMGDTQYF. CDR3 in DNA: TGTGCCAGCAGCTCGGGACTAGCGACGATGGGGGATACGCAGTATTTT. The rearrangement links TRBV7-9 to TRBJ2-3, with 10 positions matching TRBD2. Per the germline V gene, CDR1 is SEHNR and CDR2 is FQNEAQ (reference sequence). The CDR3 has 16 residues. V trimming: 4 bases; J trimming: 6 bases; junction bases outside the gene matches: 10.

The chain carries TRBV30 and TRBJ2-7; 8 bases fit TRBD2. Germline V gives CDR1 GTSNPN, CDR2 SVGIG (reference sequence). V lost 0 bases to trimming and J lost 4 bases; unmatched junction nucleotides: 8. The CDR3 spans 15 residues. The CDR3 loop reads CAWSVSTSGSYEQYF. The CDR3 DNA follows: TGTGCCTGGAGTGTATCAACTAGCGGCTCATACGAGCAGTACTTC.

This chain uses TRBV15 with TRBJ2-1; D remains unclear. V shed 1 base and J shed 9 bases, with 13 bases lying between them. CDR1 is LNHNV, CDR2 YYDKDF, per germline (reference sequence). This CDR3 comprises 14 residues. CDR3 protein: CATSRVTDNGEQFF. The CDR3 DNA follows: TGTGCCACCAGCAGAGTCACCGACAACGGTGAGCAGTTCTTC.

V and J are TRBV7-6 and TRBJ2-7; the D gene is possibly TRBD2 (6 bases). This CDR3 region has 15 residues. In germline, CDR1 is SGHVS, CDR2 FNYEAQ. V was shortened by 5 bases and J by 2 bases, with 16 bases between the two germline ends. The CDR3 nucleotides are TGTGCCAGCAGCACGGGGGACGGAGGAACCTACGAGCAGTACTTC. Its translation: CASSTGDGGTYEQYF. Full variable domain (outside the CDR3, taken from reference TRBV7-6 and TRBJ2-7): GAGVSQSPRYKVTKRGQDVALRCDPISGHVSLYWYRQALGQGPEFLTYFNYEAQQDKSGLPNDRFSAERPEGSISTLTIQRTEQRDSAMYRCASSTGDGGTYEQYFGPGTRLTVT.